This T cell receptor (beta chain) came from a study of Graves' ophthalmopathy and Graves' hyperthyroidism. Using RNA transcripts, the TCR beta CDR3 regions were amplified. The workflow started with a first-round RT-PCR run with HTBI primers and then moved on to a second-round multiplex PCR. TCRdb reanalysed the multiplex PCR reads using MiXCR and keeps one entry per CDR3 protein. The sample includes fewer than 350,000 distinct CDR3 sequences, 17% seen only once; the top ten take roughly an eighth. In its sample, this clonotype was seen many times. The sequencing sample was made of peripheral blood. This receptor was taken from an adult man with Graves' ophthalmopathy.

The CDR3 coding sequence is TGTGCCAGCAGCTTAAGAACAGGGTGGCAAGCAGGCTATGGCTACACCTTC. Translation gives CASSLRTGWQAGYGYTF. This chain joins TRBV7-8 and TRBJ1-2; D may be TRBD1 (6 bases). The CDR3 is 17 amino acids. V dropped 2 bases and J dropped 4 bases, with 20 bases sitting between them. Germline CDR1 and CDR2: SGHVS and FQNEAQ.